Presented here are 17 T cell receptor beta chains from one specimen sequenced in a study of cytomegalovirus exposure and HLA in healthy donors. This PCR relied on a set of 60 Vbeta primers and 13 Jbeta primers. Profiling relied on immunoSEQ multiplex PCR, and the TCRdb table lists in-frame clones only, not all of them. Of over 100,000 clones in the sample, approximately 78% were seen once. Sequences were obtained from PBMCs. The receptor set was obtained from a young man in good health and CMV-seropositive.

V usage is TRBV5-4 and J usage is TRBJ1-6, with 9 bases that match TRBD1. V shed 5 bases, J shed 9 bases, and the junction held 6 bases outside the gene matches. The CDR3 totals 14 residues. Germline V CDR1 and CDR2: SGHNT, YYREEE (reference sequence). The chain's CDR3 is CASSLGQGSSPLHF. CDR3 DNA: TGTGCCAGCAGTTTAGGACAGGGGAGTTCACCCCTCCACTTT.

The CDR3 sequence: CASSIDRSTDTQYF. Written as DNA, the CDR3 is TGTGCCAGCAGTATTGACAGAAGCACAGATACGCAGTATTTT. The chain links TRBV7-2 to TRBJ2-3; maybe TRBD1 (5 bases). V lost 6 bases and J 0 bases, leaving 10 bases between the germline ends. Germline CDR1 reads SGHTA; CDR2 reads FQGNSA. This CDR3 spans 14 amino acids. The entire variable domain, with the rest obtained from reference TRBV7-2 and TRBJ2-3, is as follows: GAGVSQSPSNKVTEKGKDVELRCDPISGHTALYWYRQSLGQGLEFLIYFQGNSAPDKSGLPSDRFSAERTGGSVSTLTIQRTQQEDSAVYLCASSIDRSTDTQYFGPGTRLTVL.

The J gene is TRBJ2-5, the V gene TRBV4-2; 9 nucleotides agree with TRBD1. Unmatched junction bases numbered 9, after V lost 6 bases and J lost 7 bases. Germline assignment: CDR1 LGHNA and CDR2 YNFKEQ. The CDR3 is made up of 14 amino acids. For the CDR3, the DNA is TGTGCCAGCAGGGACAGGGGATCGCTGGGGACCCAGTACTTC. Protein: CASRDRGSLGTQYF.

The chain combines TRBV7-9 with TRBJ2-7; 11 bases are a match to TRBD1. The CDR3 runs 15 residues. With V trimmed by 7 bases and J by 5 bases, 10 bases remained unmatched. Germline CDR1 SEHNR, CDR2 FQNEAQ (reference sequence). The CDR3 nucleotides read TGTGCCAGCACGGGGAGGACAGGGGGCTACAACGAGCAGTACTTC. Translated: CASTGRTGGYNEQYF.

The CDR3 DNA is TGTGCCAGCAGTCGACAGGGCGGCGCAGATACGCAGTATTTT. Its protein is CASSRQGGADTQYF. The chain recombines TRBV5-4 with TRBJ2-3; TRBD1 matches 7 bases. This CDR3 contains 14 residues. After removal of 5 bases from V and 4 bases from J, the junction contained 7 bases not matched to a gene. Germline V gene sequence: CDR1 SGHNT, CDR2 YYREEE (reference sequence).

This rearrangement joins TRBV18 to TRBJ1-2; 9 bases map to TRBD1. This CDR3 region has 15 residues. Germline trimming cut 2 bases from V and 4 bases from J; bases unmatched to any gene: 5. Germline V gene data show CDR1 as KGHSH and CDR2 as LQKENI. The CDR3 protein is CASSPTGGMGYGYTF. In DNA, the CDR3 is TGTGCCAGCTCACCAACAGGGGGCATGGGCTATGGCTACACCTTC. The entire variable domain, with the rest obtained from reference TRBV18 and TRBJ1-2, is as follows: NAGVMQNPRHLVRRRGQEARLRCSPMKGHSHVYWYRQLPEEGLKFMVYLQKENIIDESGMPKERFSAEFPKEGPSILRIQQVVRGDSAAYFCASSPTGGMGYGYTFGSGTRLTVV.

This clone was found once. The V gene is TRBV5-1, the J gene TRBJ2-5; perhaps TRBD1 as D (6 bases). Per the germline V gene, CDR1 is SGHRS and CDR2 is YFSETQ. V was trimmed by 3 bases and J by 3 bases, leaving 12 bases between them. This CDR3 is 14 amino acids long. The CDR3 DNA is TGCGCCAGCAGCTCCACAGGGTTTGAAGAGACCCAGTACTTC. This gives the protein CASSSTGFEETQYF.

The chain links TRBV5-4 to TRBJ2-2, with 12 positions matching TRBD2. Germline V gene sequence: CDR1 SGHNT, CDR2 YYREEE (reference sequence). J was trimmed by 3 bases and V by 3 bases; bases with no gene match: 9. This CDR3 spans 18 amino acids. This CDR3 reads CASSSGGGLAGYTGELFF. CDR3 in DNA: TGTGCCAGCAGCTCTGGGGGAGGACTAGCGGGATACACCGGGGAGCTGTTTTTT.

The chain couples TRBV27 to TRBJ1-5; perhaps TRBD1 as D (5 bases). V was trimmed by 5 bases and J by 0 bases, leaving 8 bases between them. The germline V gene encodes CDR1 MNHEY and CDR2 SMNVEV (reference sequence). The CDR3 consists of 14 residues. The CDR3 DNA follows: TGTGCCAGCAGTCCAGGGTATAGCAATCAGCCCCAGCATTTT. The encoded protein is CASSPGYSNQPQHF.

V usage is TRBV6-5 and J usage is TRBJ2-1; 10 positions match TRBD1. This CDR3 spans 14 amino acids. The germline V gene has CDR1 MNHEY and CDR2 SVGAGI. Trimming took 6 bases from V and 6 from J; bases not matched to a gene: 5. CDR3: CASSRRQGANEQFF. The CDR3 DNA is TGTGCCAGCAGCCGACGACAGGGGGCCAATGAGCAGTTCTTC.

A note on this clone: Germline is not matched at one junction end, which may reflect a read error. This rearrangement joins TRBV7-9 to TRBJ1-5, with D tentatively TRBD1 (5 bases). CDR3 size: 13 residues. Germline lookup yields CDR1 SEHNR and CDR2 FQNEAQ (reference sequence). This CDR3 is CSSSLGQGQPQHF. CDR3 DNA: TGTTCCAGCAGCTTAGGGCAGGGTCAGCCCCAGCATTTT.

V gene TRBV5-1 combines with J gene TRBJ2-7, with D possibly TRBD1 on 6 matching bases. V lost 4 bases, J lost 5 bases, and 16 bases lay in between. Looked up from germline, CDR1 is SGHRS and CDR2 is YFSETQ. This CDR3 is 14 amino acids long. The CDR3 nucleotides are TGCGCCAGCAGCCCTGGACAGCCCATGAACGAGCAGTACTTC. It yields the protein CASSPGQPMNEQYF.

V gene TRBV25-1 combines with J gene TRBJ1-5; 8 bases agree with TRBD1. This CDR3 comprises 16 residues. The germline gives CDR1 MGHDK, CDR2 SYGVNS. V gave up 4 bases and J gave up 4 bases; unmatched junction bases: 9. This CDR3 reads CASSAAGGPLNQPQHF. CDR3 coding DNA: TGTGCCAGCAGTGCCGCAGGGGGCCCGTTAAATCAGCCCCAGCATTTT.

This chain joins TRBV5-4 and TRBJ2-1; the match to TRBD2 covers 7 bases. V lost 4 bases, J lost 10 bases, and 20 bases stayed unmatched. The CDR3 covers 17 residues. Germline CDR1 is SGHNT and CDR2 is YYREEE (reference sequence). The CDR3: CASSKTAGTTRLNEQFF. CDR3 bases: TGTGCCAGCAGCAAAACTGCCGGGACTACAAGGCTAAACGAGCAGTTCTTC.

The chain joins TRBV9 to TRBJ2-3; 7 nucleotides align to TRBD2. The CDR3 loop spans 17 amino acids. Germline lookup yields CDR1 SGDLS and CDR2 YYNGEE. Trimming removed 2 bases from V and 5 bases from J; junction bases left unmatched: 14. CDR3 residues: CASSVSPSGSRVDTQYF. The CDR3 DNA reads as TGTGCCAGCAGCGTTTCCCCTAGCGGCTCTAGAGTAGATACGCAGTATTTT. The variable domain in full, completed from reference TRBV9 and TRBJ2-3, reads DSGVTQTPKHLITATGQRVTLRCSPRSGDLSVYWYQQSLDQGLQFLIQYYNGEERAKGNILERFSAQQFPDLHSELNLSSLELGDSALYFCASSVSPSGSRVDTQYFGPGTRLTVL.

The gene calls are TRBV10-3 and TRBJ2-2, with TRBD1 matching over 7 bases. This CDR3 has 15 amino acids. Per the germline V gene, CDR1 is ENHRY and CDR2 is SYGVKD. The V gene end was trimmed by 10 bases and the J gene end by 0 bases; junction bases not matched to a gene: 8. The CDR3 bases are TGTGCCACATCCACCGGGACAGCGAACACCGGGGAGCTGTTTTTT. Protein product: CATSTGTANTGELFF.

This chain connects TRBV7-2 to TRBJ2-7; perhaps TRBD1 as D (6 bases). The V end lost 1 base, the J end lost 0 bases, and 10 bases lay between the germline ends. The CDR3 runs 15 residues. Germline V gene lookup returns CDR1 SGHTA and CDR2 FQGNSA. As DNA, the CDR3 is TGTGCCAGCAGCTTAGGTGGGGGCAGCTCCTACGAGCAGTACTTC. Encoded protein: CASSLGGGSSYEQYF.